This is a list of T cell receptor beta chains from one sample in a study of blood T cell repertoires in COVID-19. TCRdb keeps only in-frame clones here, not all; method: immunoSEQ multiplex PCR. The sample shows about 130,000 clones, about 88% of them seen only once. Input material: peripheral blood. Receptors originate from a man aged 50 to 60 with active COVID-19. Each CDR3 is given with its conserved first and last residue. The order of the fields is J gene, D gene, clone size, V gene, CDR3 protein, CDR3 DNA. A D gene is named only where the DNA matches it firmly. The size field is filled for only some rows; it gives once, few, many or a size class.

TRBJ2-3,TRBD1,-,TRBV18,CASSLGQGGPDTQYF,TGTGCCAGCTCATTGGGACAGGGAGGTCCAGATACGCAGTATTTT
TRBJ2-1,-,-,TRBV6-5,CASTKQQGLEQFF,TGTGCCAGCACCAAACAACAGGGCCTAGAGCAGTTCTTC
TRBJ1-2,-,-,TRBV6-5,CASTPGVDGYTF,TGTGCCAGCACTCCAGGGGTGGATGGCTACACCTTC
TRBJ1-1,-,-,TRBV7-9,CASSRDMLDTEAFF,TGTGCCAGCAGCCGGGACATGTTAGACACTGAAGCTTTCTTT
TRBJ1-3,-,-,TRBV5-1,CASSLEAGATPHRNTIYF,TGCGCCAGCAGCTTGGAGGCAGGGGCCACACCCCATAGAAACACCATATATTTT
TRBJ1-3,-,-,TRBV12-5,CASAGLSGNTIYF,TGTGCTAGTGCAGGGCTCTCTGGAAACACCATATATTTT
TRBJ2-7,TRBD1,-,TRBV5-1,CASSLTGEAPYEQYF,TGCGCCAGCAGCCTAACAGGGGAAGCGCCCTACGAGCAGTACTTC
TRBJ1-1,TRBD1,-,TRBV30,CAWSVQGRGSNTEAFF,TGTGCCTGGAGTGTACAGGGGAGAGGGTCGAACACTGAAGCTTTCTTT
TRBJ2-5,TRBD2,-,TRBV15,CATSSRLAGIQETQYF,TGTGCCACCAGCAGCCGACTAGCGGGGATCCAAGAGACCCAGTACTTC
TRBJ1-1,-,-,TRBV12-3/TRBV12-4,CASSFGSFTEAFF,TGTGCCAGCAGTTTTGGCAGTTTCACAGAAGCTTTCTTT
TRBJ2-1,-,-,TRBV27,CATGNGGLYNEQFF,TGTGCCACCGGGAACGGGGGATTGTACAATGAGCAGTTCTTC
TRBJ2-1,TRBD2,-,TRBV11-2,CASSYLLAGGPREQFF,TGTGCCAGCAGCTACCTACTAGCGGGAGGGCCGCGGGAGCAGTTCTTC
TRBJ1-4,-,-,TRBV5-1,CASGPGEENEKLFF,TGCGCCAGCGGTCCCGGAGAGGAGAATGAAAAACTGTTTTTT
TRBJ2-5,-,-,TRBV12-3/TRBV12-4,CASSSSRLETQYF,TGTGCCAGCAGTTCAAGCAGGTTAGAGACCCAGTACTTC
TRBJ2-1,-,-,TRBV3-1/TRBV3-2,CASSAPGEQFF,TGTGCCAGCAGCGCTCCGGGTGAGCAGTTCTTC
TRBJ2-3,-,-,TRBV5-5,CASSIDTGTQYF,TGTGCCAGCAGCATCGACACTGGTACGCAGTATTTT
TRBJ2-7,TRBD1,-,TRBV7-9,CASSLRPGTGSYEQYF,TGTGCCAGCAGCTTAAGACCCGGGACAGGCTCCTACGAGCAGTACTTC
TRBJ2-1,-,-,TRBV10-3,CAISESDREQFF,TGTGCCATCAGTGAGAGCGACCGTGAGCAGTTCTTC
TRBJ2-2,-,-,TRBV18,CASSPDSIFTGELFF,TGTGCCAGCTCACCCGACAGCATTTTCACCGGGGAGCTGTTTTTT
TRBJ2-2,TRBD2,-,TRBV7-2,CASSLGLVPNTGELFF,TGTGCCAGCAGCCTCGGACTAGTCCCGAACACCGGGGAGCTGTTTTTT
TRBJ2-2,-,-,TRBV3-1/TRBV3-2,CASSPYRGAYTGELFF,TGTGCCAGCAGCCCTTACCGGGGGGCCTACACCGGGGAGCTGTTTTTT
TRBJ1-5,TRBD1,-,TRBV10-2,CASSESGTGGYQPQHF,TGCGCCAGCAGTGAGTCTGGGACAGGGGGCTATCAGCCCCAGCATTTT
TRBJ1-1,-,-,TRBV19,CASSMGQFNTEAFF,TGTGCCAGTAGTATGGGCCAGTTTAACACTGAAGCTTTCTTT
TRBJ2-1,TRBD1,-,TRBV5-5,CASSLDRGRMNEQFF,TGTGCCAGCAGCTTGGACAGGGGGCGTATGAATGAGCAGTTCTTC
TRBJ2-1,TRBD2,-,TRBV5-1,CASSLARTSGGQNPLYNEQFF,TGCGCCAGCAGCTTGGCCAGGACTAGCGGGGGGCAAAACCCCCTCTACAATGAGCAGTTCTTC
TRBJ2-1,TRBD2,-,TRBV7-6,CASSLGTSSYNEQFF,TGTGCCAGCAGCTTAGGGACTAGCTCCTACAATGAGCAGTTCTTC
TRBJ2-1,TRBD2,-,TRBV6-5,CASIKGTSIFF,TGTGCCAGCATAAAAGGGACTAGTATTTTCTTC
TRBJ2-1,-,once,TRBV5-5,CASSTDPPGEQFF,TGTGCCAGCAGCACTGACCCTCCAGGGGAGCAGTTCTTC
TRBJ1-6,-,-,TRBV2,CASSGDSISPLHF,TGTGCCAGCAGTGGTGACAGTATTTCACCCCTCCACTTT
TRBJ2-3,TRBD2,-,TRBV14,CASSRGLDTDTQYF,TGTGCCAGCAGCCGGGGACTAGACACAGATACGCAGTATTTT
TRBJ2-3,-,-,TRBV6-4,CASSAQPGNTDTQYF,TGTGCCAGCAGCGCCCAACCCGGGAACACAGATACGCAGTATTTT
TRBJ2-1,TRBD1,-,TRBV2,CASSQTGTPYNEQFF,TGTGCCAGCAGCCAGACAGGGACCCCCTACAATGAGCAGTTCTTC
TRBJ1-2,-,-,TRBV11-2,CASSLDRIANYGYTF,TGTGCCAGCAGCTTAGATCGTATAGCTAACTATGGCTACACCTTC
TRBJ2-7,-,-,TRBV5-4,CASSLDRAYEQYF,TGTGCCAGCAGCTTGGACAGAGCCTACGAGCAGTACTTC
TRBJ1-1,-,-,TRBV29-1,CSGGGVGSLNTEAFF,TGCAGCGGGGGCGGAGTGGGCAGCCTGAACACTGAAGCTTTCTTT
TRBJ2-1,-,-,TRBV28,CASSRDWEQFF,TGTGCCAGCAGTAGGGACTGGGAGCAGTTCTTC
TRBJ2-1,-,once,TRBV9,CASSVAGGIGEQFF,TGTGCCAGCAGCGTAGCTGGCGGCATAGGTGAGCAGTTCTTC
TRBJ1-6,-,few,TRBV30,CAWSRLGENSPLHF,TGTGCCTGGAGTCGATTAGGGGAAAATTCACCCCTCCACTTT
TRBJ2-5,TRBD1,-,TRBV19,CASSINRGETQYF,TGTGCCAGTAGTATAAACAGGGGAGAGACCCAGTACTTC
TRBJ2-1,TRBD2,once,TRBV18,CASSHGTRGYNEQFF,TGTGCCAGCTCCCACGGGACTAGGGGCTACAATGAGCAGTTCTTC
TRBJ2-3,TRBD2,-,TRBV7-2,CASSFLAGDTQYF,TGTGCCAGCAGCTTCTTAGCGGGGGATACGCAGTATTTT
TRBJ2-3,TRBD2,-,TRBV2,CASSGPPSGPSTDTQYF,TGTGCCAGCAGCGGCCCCCCTAGCGGACCTAGCACAGATACGCAGTATTTT
TRBJ2-1,TRBD2,-,TRBV5-5,CASSLVAGAYGNEQFF,TGTGCCAGCAGCTTGGTAGCGGGAGCGTACGGGAATGAGCAGTTCTTC
TRBJ2-1,-,-,TRBV24-1,CATSDLGGNEQFF,TGTGCCACCAGTGATTTGGGAGGGAATGAGCAGTTCTTC
TRBJ2-5,-,-,TRBV2,CASSVLAATETQYF,TGTGCCAGCAGCGTCCTAGCCGCGACCGAGACCCAGTACTTC
TRBJ2-7,TRBD1,-,TRBV5-4,CASSTGTGSSYEQYF,TGTGCCAGCAGTACCGGGACAGGGAGCTCCTACGAGCAGTACTTC
TRBJ2-7,TRBD1,-,TRBV27,CASSLGQGRVDEQYF,TGTGCCAGCAGTCTCGGACAGGGTCGAGTGGACGAGCAGTACTTC
TRBJ2-2,TRBD2,-,TRBV3-1/TRBV3-2,CASSQEGLAGRGGELFF,TGTGCCAGCAGCCAAGAGGGACTAGCGGGCCGAGGAGGGGAGCTGTTTTTT
TRBJ2-3,-,-,TRBV3-1/TRBV3-2,CASSQRGPDTQYF,TGTGCCAGCAGCCAACGTGGGCCTGATACGCAGTATTTT
TRBJ1-1,-,-,TRBV18,CASSPGQSTEAFF,TGTGCCAGCTCACCTGGACAGTCAACCGAAGCTTTCTTT